These T cell receptor beta chains were read from a single sample in a study of regulatory T cells in long-lasting Graves disease. MiXCR, applied by TCRdb to the multiplex PCR reads, yields one record per CDR3 protein. The sample records roughly 700,000 distinct CDR3 sequences, 25% to 35% being singletons. The sequenced sample was peripheral blood mononuclear cells (PBMCs), obtained when the disease was refractory, from a patient treated with antithyroid drugs. The receptors were sampled from a female donor with Graves disease. Both conserved end residues are part of each CDR3. Fields, in order: V gene, J gene, clone size, D gene, CDR3 DNA, CDR3 protein. D genes are given only for firm matches. Rows give clone size only sometimes, using once, few, many, or a class for an expanded clone.

TRBV10-3	TRBJ1-1	NA	TRBD1	TGTGCCATTACCCGGGACAGGGACGAAGCTTTCTTT	CAITRDRDEAFF
TRBV18	TRBJ2-1	NA	TRBD2	TGTGCCAGCTCACCAAGACCGGGACTAGCGGGAGTTAGGCAGTTCTTC	CASSPRPGLAGVRQFF
TRBV28	TRBJ2-7	many	TRBD2	TGTGCCAGCAGTTCCCATACCCCGGGACTAGCGGGAGCGGCCGACGAGCAGTACTTC	CASSSHTPGLAGAADEQYF
TRBV7-2	TRBJ2-7	NA	TRBD2	TGTGCCAGCAGCTCTCTAGCGGGGGGCTCCTACGAGCAGTACTTC	CASSSLAGGSYEQYF
TRBV19	TRBJ1-5	NA	NA	TGTGCCAGTAGTCCGTACTACAACCGGGTCGTGGGCAATCGGCCCCAGCATTTT	CASSPYYNRVVGNRPQHF
TRBV6-1	TRBJ2-7	few	TRBD1	TGTGCCAGCAGGCAGACAGGGGGCAACGAGCAGTACTTC	CASRQTGGNEQYF
TRBV29-1	TRBJ1-5	NA	NA	TGCAGCGTACAACTGGACGGCGGCGATCGTCAGCCCCAGCATTTT	CSVQLDGGDRQPQHF
TRBV27	TRBJ1-1	few	NA	TGTGCCAGCAGCCACCTGGGGGGACCGGTCGTATTGTCCGAAGCTTTCTTT	CASSHLGGPVVLSEAFF
TRBV27	TRBJ1-5	few	TRBD1	TGTGCCAGCAGTCATGGACAGGGACATCAGCCCCAGCATTTT	CASSHGQGHQPQHF
TRBV5-1	TRBJ1-6	few	TRBD1	TGCGCCAGCAGCTTAGGGACAGGGGAGTCACCCCTCCACTTT	CASSLGTGESPLHF
TRBV18	TRBJ1-4	few	NA	TGTGCCAGCTCAGGGCCCGAACGGGAAAAACTGTTTTTT	CASSGPEREKLFF
TRBV29-1	TRBJ1-5	once	NA	TGCAGCGTTGATTTGGGATTGGATCAGCCCCAGCATTTT	CSVDLGLDQPQHF
TRBV2	TRBJ1-6	many	TRBD1	TGTGCCAGCAGTCGGACCGGGACAGGGCTTCAGGGTTCACCCCTCCACTTT	CASSRTGTGLQGSPLHF
TRBV5-1	TRBJ1-1	NA	NA	TGCGCCAGCAGTTCATCGGGCCAAACGGCCACTGAAGCTTTCTTT	CASSSSGQTATEAFF
TRBV5-1	TRBJ2-5	few	TRBD2	TGCGCCAGCAGCTCGTGGGGACTAGCGGGAGCGAAATGGGAGACCCAGTACTTC	CASSSWGLAGAKWETQYF
TRBV20-1	TRBJ1-5	few	NA	TGCAGTGTGGGGCTCGGCAATCAGCCCCAGCATTTT	CSVGLGNQPQHF
TRBV29-1	TRBJ1-5	NA	NA	TGCAGCGTTGTAGTAAGGAGCAATCAGCCCCAGCATTTT	CSVVVRSNQPQHF
TRBV7-9	TRBJ2-7	few	NA	TGTGCCAGCAGCTCCACAGAGTACGAGCAGTACTTC	CASSSTEYEQYF
TRBV12-3/TRBV12-4	TRBJ1-1	many	NA	TGTGCCAGCAGTTTTCGGCAGACGAACACTGAAGCTTTCTTT	CASSFRQTNTEAFF
TRBV30	TRBJ1-1	few	NA	TGTGCCTGGACAGGGAGGTTGGACACTGAAGCTTTCTTT	CAWTGRLDTEAFF
TRBV29-1	TRBJ2-7	few	TRBD1	TGCAGCGTGACCCCATTAGGGGGCGGTCGGGAGCAGTACTTC	CSVTPLGGGREQYF
TRBV10-3	TRBJ1-2	NA	NA	TGTGCCATCCGAGGGGTAGTTAATGGCTACACCTTC	CAIRGVVNGYTF
TRBV6-2/TRBV6-3	TRBJ2-7	few	NA	TGTGCCAGCAGTTACCCCTACGAAGTTACAGCAGACTCCTACGAGCAGTACTTC	CASSYPYEVTADSYEQYF
TRBV30	TRBJ1-1	NA	TRBD1	TGTGCCTGGTCTCCGGACAGGGACACTGAAGCTTTCTTT	CAWSPDRDTEAFF
TRBV9	TRBJ2-5	NA	NA	TGTGCCAGCAGCCCCTCCTCCGGCCAAGAGACCCAGTACTTC	CASSPSSGQETQYF
TRBV12-3/TRBV12-4	TRBJ2-2	few	NA	TGTGCCAGCAGTTCCTCATTTGGGGAGCTGTTTTTT	CASSSSFGELFF
TRBV18	TRBJ1-1	NA	NA	TGTGCCAGCTCAGGACCAGGCGAGAGTGGCACTGAAGCTTTCTTT	CASSGPGESGTEAFF
TRBV30	TRBJ2-7	NA	NA	TGTGCCTGGAGTGTAACGGCGGGACGCTCCTACGAGCAGTACTTC	CAWSVTAGRSYEQYF
TRBV6-1	TRBJ1-4	few	NA	TGTGCCAGCAATGAGCCCTATAATGAAAAACTGTTTTTT	CASNEPYNEKLFF
TRBV12-3/TRBV12-4	TRBJ2-7	many	NA	TGTGCCAGCAGTTTAGAGGGAGGAAGGAGCTACGAGCAGTACTTC	CASSLEGGRSYEQYF
TRBV12-3/TRBV12-4	TRBJ2-4	many	NA	TGTGCCAGCAGTTTGGGGCAGGGAGCCGATCAGTACTTC	CASSLGQGADQYF
TRBV12-3/TRBV12-4	TRBJ1-5	few	TRBD1	TGTGCCAGCAGTCCGGGACAGGGGTTTCGTGGTACTCAGCCCCAGCATTTT	CASSPGQGFRGTQPQHF
TRBV5-1	TRBJ1-2	NA	NA	TGCGCCAGCAGCTTGAACAGTGCCAACCATGGCTACACCTTC	CASSLNSANHGYTF
TRBV2	TRBJ1-1	many	NA	TGTGCCAGCAGCGCGGGACAGAACACTGAAGCTTTCTTT	CASSAGQNTEAFF
TRBV2	TRBJ2-7	many	NA	TGTGCCACCAGAATAGGGTACGAGCAGTACTTC	CATRIGYEQYF
TRBV30	TRBJ2-7	NA	TRBD1	TGTGCCTGGAGGCGACAGGGGCCCGGCTCCTACGAGCAGTACTTC	CAWRRQGPGSYEQYF
TRBV3-1	TRBJ1-2	few	NA	TGTGCCAGCAGCCAAGCGGGGGAATCCTATGGCTACACCTTC	CASSQAGESYGYTF
TRBV15	TRBJ2-5	NA	TRBD1	TGTGCCACCGCCAAGGGACAGGCGAACCAAGAGACCCAGTACTTC	CATAKGQANQETQYF
TRBV2	TRBJ2-5	few	NA	TGTGCCAGCAGTTGGGTCCAAGAGACCCAGTACTTC	CASSWVQETQYF
TRBV13	TRBJ1-1	NA	TRBD1	TGTGCCAGCAGCTCGACAGGGGGCGGAGGGTACACTGAAGCTTTCTTT	CASSSTGGGGYTEAFF
TRBV6-1	TRBJ2-7	NA	NA	TGTGCCAGCAGCCAGCTCCTCGGGACTTTTTCCTACGAGCAGTACTTC	CASSQLLGTFSYEQYF
TRBV5-1	TRBJ1-1	few	TRBD1	TGCGCCAGCAGCTTGCAGGGGGGGGTGAAAACTGAAGCTTTCTTT	CASSLQGGVKTEAFF
TRBV25-1	TRBJ2-7	few	NA	TGTGCCAGCAGTGGGGCAGTAACCTACGAGCAGTACTTC	CASSGAVTYEQYF
TRBV10-3	TRBJ2-5	NA	NA	TGTGCCATCAGTGAATGGGGAGCAGAGGAGACCCAGTACTTC	CAISEWGAEETQYF
TRBV3-1	TRBJ2-7	NA	NA	TGTGCCAGCAGCCCCCTTGCCTCGGGACCCAAGGAGGGGGAAAAGCAGTACTTC	CASSPLASGPKEGEKQYF
TRBV6-1	TRBJ1-1	NA	NA	TGTGCCAGCAGACCCTCCTCACAGGGTGGAACTGAAGCTTTCTTT	CASRPSSQGGTEAFF